Listed below are T cell receptor beta chains from one sample, sequenced in a study of beta chain features in type 1 diabetes. Here immunoSEQ multiplex PCR was the method, and the copy in TCRdb shows in-frame clones only, minus some. The sample consists of some 330,000 clones, 10% to 15% of them appearing once. The specimen sequenced was naive CD4+ T cells from blood. These TCRs come from a woman between 18 and 29 years old with type 1 diabetes. The CDR3 runs from the conserved cysteine through the conserved F or W. The D gene is left open where the match is weak. A clone size is listed for some rows: how often the clone was seen (once, few, many), or a class if it is expanded.

>TRBJ1-1|few|TRBD1|TRBV18
TGTGCCAGCTCACCAGGGTCAGGGGGCTTAACTGAAGCTTTCTTT
CASSPGSGGLTEAFF
>TRBJ1-1|few|.|TRBV5-1
TGCGCCAGCAGCGAACAGGGCGGTGTAGACACTGAAGCTTTCTTT
CASSEQGGVDTEAFF
>TRBJ2-5|.|.|TRBV18
TGTGCCAGCTCACCAGATGGCGGGGAGACCCAGTACTTC
CASSPDGGETQYF
>TRBJ2-3|few|.|TRBV15
TGTGCCACCAGCAGCGCTCGGGACAACACAGATACGCAGTATTTT
CATSSARDNTDTQYF
>TRBJ2-3|.|.|TRBV14
TGTGCCAGCAGCCAACGGGTTTTCCCAGATACGCAGTATTTT
CASSQRVFPDTQYF
>TRBJ2-3|.|.|TRBV7-9
TGTGCCAGCAGCTCAGGCGATTCCGCAGATACGCAGTATTTT
CASSSGDSADTQYF
>TRBJ1-1|few|.|TRBV7-2
TGTGCCAGCAGCTCTCAGGGTAAGACTGAAGCTTTCTTT
CASSSQGKTEAFF
>TRBJ2-2|few|TRBD1|TRBV6-5
TGTGCCAGCAGCCGGACAGGGGCCGGGGAGCTGTTTTTT
CASSRTGAGELFF
>TRBJ2-7|.|.|TRBV11-2
TGTGCCAGCAGCTTCGGGGTTGGAGGAGGATACGAGCAGTACTTC
CASSFGVGGGYEQYF
>TRBJ2-5|.|.|TRBV19
TGTGCCAGTAGTGCGCTCCAAGGGGCCCAGTACTTC
CASSALQGAQYF
>TRBJ1-6|.|.|TRBV6-6
TGTGCCAGCAGTTACTCTCTCCCAGGTTTGGATTCACCCCTCCACTTT
CASSYSLPGLDSPLHF
>TRBJ1-2|few|.|TRBV4-1
TGCGCCAGCAGCCAACGGACAAAGCGCCATGGCTACACCTTC
CASSQRTKRHGYTF
>TRBJ2-3|.|.|TRBV27
TGTGCCAGCAGCCCAATTTCCCCCGATACGCAGTATTTT
CASSPISPDTQYF
>TRBJ2-1|.|.|TRBV18
TGTGCCAGCTCATCAATGGGAGGTTCCTACAATGAGCAGTTCTTC
CASSSMGGSYNEQFF
>TRBJ2-7|few|.|TRBV28
TGTGCCAGCATCGGAGGGGGGGGTCTAGGGCAGTACTTC
CASIGGGGLGQYF
>TRBJ1-2|few|.|TRBV5-1
TGCGCCAGCAGCTTGGGGCCACAGAATGGCTACACCTTC
CASSLGPQNGYTF
>TRBJ1-6|few|TRBD1|TRBV4-1
TGCGCCAGCAGCCCGGGACAGGGGCCGCTTTCACCCCTCCACTTT
CASSPGQGPLSPLHF
>TRBJ1-1|.|.|TRBV7-9
TGTGCCAGCAGCTTATATAGGGGGAACACTGAAGCTTTCTTT
CASSLYRGNTEAFF
>TRBJ1-2|.|.|TRBV29-1
TGCAGCGTTGCGACGGCCGACGGGGGCTACACCTTC
CSVATADGGYTF
>TRBJ1-1|few|.|TRBV6-5
TGTGCCAGCAGTTACTCGATGGAGACCGAAGCTTTCTTT
CASSYSMETEAFF
>TRBJ2-1|few|.|TRBV9
TGTGCCAGCAGCGTAGATACCGCGTTCTACAATGAGCAGTTCTTC
CASSVDTAFYNEQFF
>TRBJ2-7|.|.|TRBV5-1
TGCGCCAGCAGCGGAGCACAGGGACGGGCCTACGAGCAGTACTTC
CASSGAQGRAYEQYF
>TRBJ1-1|.|.|TRBV7-2
TGTGCCAGCAGCTTCCGGACATCAGGGGCTTTCTTT
CASSFRTSGAFF
>TRBJ2-7|.|TRBD1|TRBV27
TGTGCCAGCAGTCCGGACAGGCCCTACGAGCAGTACTTC
CASSPDRPYEQYF
>TRBJ2-5|few|TRBD2|TRBV29-1
TGCAGCGTCGCTAGCGGGCGCAGAGAGACCCAGTACTTC
CSVASGRRETQYF
>TRBJ1-1|few|.|TRBV29-1
TGCAGCGTTGTGGTGGCACCCTTGAACACTGAAGCTTTCTTT
CSVVVAPLNTEAFF